This TCR beta chain derives from a study of somatic mutations in cytotoxic T cells in rheumatoid arthritis. V dropped 0 bases and J dropped 1 base, with 9 bases sitting between them. The length of the CDR3 is 15 residues. Germline loops: CDR1 MNHNY, CDR2 SVGAGI (reference sequence). This table comes from immunoSEQ multiplex PCR, and its TCRdb copy is limited to in-frame clones, with some not included. The data hold several thousand clones, with 80% observed a single time. Source material: CD8+ T cells sorted from blood. This sequence joins TRBV6-6 and TRBJ1-1, with D possibly TRBD1 on 5 matching bases. The sequence was collected from an adult with rheumatoid arthritis. The CDR3 loop is CASSYSPGRNTEAFF. CDR3 nucleotides: TGTGCCAGCAGTTACTCTCCGGGGCGGAACACTGAAGCTTTCTTT.